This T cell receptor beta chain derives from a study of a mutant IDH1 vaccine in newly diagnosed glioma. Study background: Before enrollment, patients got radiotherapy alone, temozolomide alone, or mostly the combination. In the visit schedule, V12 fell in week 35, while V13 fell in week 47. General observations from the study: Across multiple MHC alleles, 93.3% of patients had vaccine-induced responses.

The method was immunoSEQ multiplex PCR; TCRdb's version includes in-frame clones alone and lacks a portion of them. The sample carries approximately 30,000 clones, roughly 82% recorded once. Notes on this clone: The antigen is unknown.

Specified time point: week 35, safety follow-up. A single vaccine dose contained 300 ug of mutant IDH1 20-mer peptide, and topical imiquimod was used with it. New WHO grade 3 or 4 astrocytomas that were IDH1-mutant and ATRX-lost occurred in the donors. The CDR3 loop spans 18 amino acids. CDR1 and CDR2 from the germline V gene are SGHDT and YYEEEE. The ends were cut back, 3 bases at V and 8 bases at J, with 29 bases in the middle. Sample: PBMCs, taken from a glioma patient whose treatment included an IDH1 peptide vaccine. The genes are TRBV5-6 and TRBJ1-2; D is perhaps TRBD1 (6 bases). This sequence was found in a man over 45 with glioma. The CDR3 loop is CASSSLLGQPRYIGGYTF. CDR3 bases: TGTGCCAGCAGCTCTCTGCTCGGACAGCCCCGTTACATTGGAGGCTACACCTTC.